Listed below are T cell receptor beta chains from one sample, sequenced in a study of T cells after yellow fever vaccination. TCRdb recomputed calls from the 5' RACE reads with MiXCR, one row per CDR3 protein. The sample lists around 250,000 distinct CDR3 sequences, about 7% seen once, with approximately 0.87% in the top ten. Specimen: CD4+ T cells sorted from PBMCs, collected 15 days after the yellow fever booster vaccination. All receptors derive from a man aged 30 to 39 who received the YFV17D yellow fever vaccine. CDR3s include the opening cysteine and the closing phenylalanine or tryptophan. D genes are given only for firm matches. Clone size appears in some rows only: once, few, many, or a class for an expanded clone.

clone size: NA; J gene: TRBJ2-1; V gene: TRBV2; CDR3 length: 14; D gene: TRBD2; CDR3 protein: CASSEVAGHNEQFF; CDR3 DNA: TGTGCCAGCAGTGAGGTAGCGGGCCACAATGAGCAGTTCTTC
clone size: many; J gene: TRBJ2-7; V gene: TRBV5-1; CDR3 length: 14; D gene: NA; CDR3 protein: CASSSQGGPYEQYF; CDR3 DNA: TGCGCCAGCAGCTCCCAAGGGGGTCCCTACGAGCAGTACTTC
clone size: NA; J gene: TRBJ2-7; V gene: TRBV29-1; CDR3 length: 17; D gene: TRBD2; CDR3 protein: CSVEDFLAGDVSYEQYF; CDR3 DNA: TGCAGCGTTGAAGACTTCCTAGCGGGAGATGTTAGTTACGAGCAGTACTTC
clone size: NA; J gene: TRBJ2-1; V gene: TRBV29-1; CDR3 length: 10; D gene: NA; CDR3 protein: CSVELYEQFF; CDR3 DNA: TGCAGCGTGGAGCTGTATGAGCAGTTCTTC
clone size: many; J gene: TRBJ2-5; V gene: TRBV7-7; CDR3 length: 14; D gene: NA; CDR3 protein: CASSLVGKQETQYF; CDR3 DNA: TGTGCCAGCAGCTTAGTTGGAAAACAAGAGACCCAGTACTTC
clone size: few; J gene: TRBJ2-1; V gene: TRBV4-3; CDR3 length: 16; D gene: NA; CDR3 protein: CASSQDHSTPYNEQFF; CDR3 DNA: TGCGCCAGCAGCCAAGATCACTCAACCCCTTACAATGAGCAGTTCTTC
clone size: few; J gene: TRBJ2-7; V gene: TRBV5-1; CDR3 length: 13; D gene: NA; CDR3 protein: CASSFTGFNEQYF; CDR3 DNA: TGCGCCAGCAGCTTTACAGGGTTCAACGAGCAGTACTTC
clone size: few; J gene: TRBJ1-2; V gene: TRBV7-2; CDR3 length: 16; D gene: TRBD1; CDR3 protein: CASSATPGQGAYGYTF; CDR3 DNA: TGTGCCAGCAGCGCAACCCCGGGACAGGGGGCCTATGGCTACACCTTC
clone size: NA; J gene: TRBJ2-1; V gene: TRBV9; CDR3 length: 14; D gene: NA; CDR3 protein: CASSTSRSTNEQFF; CDR3 DNA: TGTGCCAGCAGCACTAGTCGATCGACCAATGAGCAGTTCTTC
clone size: few; J gene: TRBJ2-3; V gene: TRBV20-1; CDR3 length: 16; D gene: NA; CDR3 protein: CSAIPEGRLSTDTQYF; CDR3 DNA: TGCAGTGCTATTCCAGAAGGGCGGCTTAGCACAGATACGCAGTATTTT
clone size: many; J gene: TRBJ2-4; V gene: TRBV6-5; CDR3 length: 13; D gene: NA; CDR3 protein: CASSLTGPSIQYF; CDR3 DNA: TGTGCCAGCAGCCTTACAGGGCCCAGCATTCAGTACTTC
clone size: NA; J gene: TRBJ1-1; V gene: TRBV4-2; CDR3 length: 18; D gene: NA; CDR3 protein: CASSLLGKGMKGDTEAFF; CDR3 DNA: TGTGCCAGCAGCCTCCTAGGCAAGGGAATGAAGGGGGACACTGAAGCTTTCTTT
clone size: many; J gene: TRBJ2-3; V gene: TRBV7-2; CDR3 length: 15; D gene: NA; CDR3 protein: CASSILGDSTDTQYF; CDR3 DNA: TGTGCCAGCAGCATACTGGGGGACTCCACAGATACGCAGTATTTT
clone size: many; J gene: TRBJ1-1; V gene: TRBV5-1; CDR3 length: 15; D gene: TRBD1; CDR3 protein: CASSIGQGGNTEAFF; CDR3 DNA: TGCGCCAGCAGCATAGGACAGGGTGGGAACACTGAAGCTTTCTTT
clone size: few; J gene: TRBJ2-4; V gene: TRBV11-2; CDR3 length: 20; D gene: TRBD2; CDR3 protein: CASSLESAGGRLLAKNIQYF; CDR3 DNA: TGTGCCAGCAGCTTAGAATCAGCGGGAGGGCGGCTACTAGCCAAAAACATTCAGTACTTC
clone size: many; J gene: TRBJ2-2; V gene: TRBV7-2; CDR3 length: 12; D gene: NA; CDR3 protein: CASPRAAGELFF; CDR3 DNA: TGTGCCAGCCCCAGGGCGGCCGGGGAGCTGTTTTTT
clone size: NA; J gene: TRBJ1-1; V gene: TRBV5-1; CDR3 length: 14; D gene: NA; CDR3 protein: CASSGGRGGTEAFF; CDR3 DNA: TGCGCCAGCAGCGGGGGGCGGGGTGGGACTGAAGCTTTCTTT
clone size: few; J gene: TRBJ2-2; V gene: TRBV5-1; CDR3 length: 14; D gene: NA; CDR3 protein: CASSREGAAGELFF; CDR3 DNA: TGCGCCAGCTCTAGGGAGGGGGCCGCCGGGGAGCTGTTTTTT
clone size: few; J gene: TRBJ2-2; V gene: TRBV5-1; CDR3 length: 17; D gene: TRBD2; CDR3 protein: CASSLASLAGAAGELFF; CDR3 DNA: TGCGCCAGCAGCTTGGCCTCCCTAGCGGGAGCGGCCGGGGAGCTGTTTTTT
clone size: many; J gene: TRBJ2-2; V gene: TRBV20-1; CDR3 length: 12; D gene: TRBD2; CDR3 protein: CAGLAGRGELFF; CDR3 DNA: TGCGCAGGACTAGCGGGCAGAGGGGAGCTGTTTTTT
clone size: NA; J gene: TRBJ2-3; V gene: TRBV12-3/TRBV12-4; CDR3 length: 15; D gene: NA; CDR3 protein: CASRTTGYGTDTQYF; CDR3 DNA: TGTGCCAGCAGGACGACAGGTTATGGCACAGATACGCAGTATTTT
clone size: NA; J gene: TRBJ2-4; V gene: TRBV20-1; CDR3 length: 16; D gene: TRBD2; CDR3 protein: CSARDWSSGRVNIQYF; CDR3 DNA: TGCAGTGCTAGAGATTGGTCTAGCGGGAGAGTCAACATTCAGTACTTC
clone size: many; J gene: TRBJ2-2; V gene: TRBV4-3; CDR3 length: 13; D gene: NA; CDR3 protein: CASSLEFTGELFF; CDR3 DNA: TGCGCCAGCAGCCTGGAGTTCACCGGGGAGCTGTTTTTT
clone size: few; J gene: TRBJ2-5; V gene: TRBV11-2; CDR3 length: 15; D gene: NA; CDR3 protein: CASSLDPTVQETQYF; CDR3 DNA: TGTGCCAGCAGCTTAGATCCGACAGTACAAGAGACCCAGTACTTC
clone size: many; J gene: TRBJ2-6; V gene: TRBV20-1; CDR3 length: 14; D gene: NA; CDR3 protein: CSAEGGLGANVLTF; CDR3 DNA: TGCAGTGCCGAGGGGGGGCTGGGGGCCAACGTCCTGACTTTC
clone size: few; J gene: TRBJ2-7; V gene: TRBV20-1; CDR3 length: 15; D gene: NA; CDR3 protein: CSARGWAGVSYEQYF; CDR3 DNA: TGCAGTGCTAGAGGTTGGGCGGGCGTCTCCTACGAGCAGTACTTC
clone size: NA; J gene: TRBJ1-6; V gene: TRBV7-9; CDR3 length: 14; D gene: NA; CDR3 protein: CASSLGQQTSPLHF; CDR3 DNA: TGTGCCAGCAGCTTAGGTCAGCAGACTTCACCCCTCCACTTT
clone size: few; J gene: TRBJ1-2; V gene: TRBV10-3; CDR3 length: 13; D gene: NA; CDR3 protein: CAISESSDYGYTF; CDR3 DNA: TGTGCCATCAGTGAGTCGTCAGACTATGGCTACACCTTC
clone size: few; J gene: TRBJ2-1; V gene: TRBV12-3/TRBV12-4; CDR3 length: 13; D gene: NA; CDR3 protein: CASSFRYAGLKFF; CDR3 DNA: TGTGCCAGCAGTTTTAGGTATGCAGGGTTGAAGTTCTTC
clone size: NA; J gene: TRBJ2-7; V gene: TRBV4-2; CDR3 length: 17; D gene: TRBD2; CDR3 protein: CASSQVMLAGPGTEQYF; CDR3 DNA: TGTGCCAGCAGCCAAGTTATGTTAGCGGGTCCAGGAACCGAGCAGTACTTC
clone size: many; J gene: TRBJ2-3; V gene: TRBV29-1; CDR3 length: 12; D gene: TRBD2; CDR3 protein: CSVLAGTDTQYF; CDR3 DNA: TGCAGCGTTCTAGCGGGCACAGATACGCAGTATTTT
clone size: NA; J gene: TRBJ1-2; V gene: TRBV4-3; CDR3 length: 16; D gene: TRBD1; CDR3 protein: CASSQSGGDRGYGYTF; CDR3 DNA: TGCGCCAGCAGCCAATCAGGGGGCGACAGGGGCTATGGCTACACCTTC
clone size: few; J gene: TRBJ1-2; V gene: TRBV6-1; CDR3 length: 14; D gene: TRBD1; CDR3 protein: CASSPTRGQDGYTF; CDR3 DNA: TGTGCCAGCAGCCCTACGCGGGGACAGGATGGCTACACCTTC
clone size: few; J gene: TRBJ2-2; V gene: TRBV4-1; CDR3 length: 15; D gene: NA; CDR3 protein: CASSQVIIGRGELFF; CDR3 DNA: TGCGCCAGCAGCCAAGTTATTATAGGACGCGGGGAGCTGTTTTTT
clone size: NA; J gene: TRBJ1-5; V gene: TRBV7-2; CDR3 length: 14; D gene: NA; CDR3 protein: CASSLIRSDQPQHF; CDR3 DNA: TGTGCCAGCAGCTTAATCAGGTCCGATCAGCCCCAGCATTTT
clone size: NA; J gene: TRBJ2-3; V gene: TRBV7-9; CDR3 length: 14; D gene: NA; CDR3 protein: CASSNPPLTDTQYF; CDR3 DNA: TGTGCCAGCAGCAACCCTCCCCTTACAGATACGCAGTATTTT
clone size: few; J gene: TRBJ1-4; V gene: TRBV12-3/TRBV12-4; CDR3 length: 13; D gene: NA; CDR3 protein: CASSSDLRGKLFF; CDR3 DNA: TGTGCCAGCAGTTCAGATCTCAGAGGAAAACTGTTTTTT
clone size: NA; J gene: TRBJ1-1; V gene: TRBV12-3/TRBV12-4; CDR3 length: 13; D gene: NA; CDR3 protein: CASCSRMNTEAFF; CDR3 DNA: TGTGCCAGCTGCAGCAGAATGAACACTGAAGCTTTCTTT
clone size: many; J gene: TRBJ2-7; V gene: TRBV18; CDR3 length: 11; D gene: NA; CDR3 protein: CASSPRDEQYF; CDR3 DNA: TGTGCCAGCTCACCTCGAGACGAGCAGTACTTC
clone size: few; J gene: TRBJ2-5; V gene: TRBV19; CDR3 length: 12; D gene: NA; CDR3 protein: CASRSKRETQYF; CDR3 DNA: TGTGCCAGTAGGAGTAAGCGCGAGACCCAGTACTTC
clone size: many; J gene: TRBJ1-2; V gene: TRBV18; CDR3 length: 15; D gene: TRBD1; CDR3 protein: CASLPKGQGNYGYTF; CDR3 DNA: TGTGCCAGCTTACCAAAGGGACAGGGAAACTATGGCTACACCTTC
clone size: many; J gene: TRBJ2-3; V gene: TRBV4-2; CDR3 length: 14; D gene: NA; CDR3 protein: CASSQDAGSDTQYF; CDR3 DNA: TGTGCCAGCAGCCAAGACGCCGGCTCGGATACGCAGTATTTT
clone size: NA; J gene: TRBJ2-2; V gene: TRBV5-4; CDR3 length: 15; D gene: NA; CDR3 protein: CASSPGTYDTGELFF; CDR3 DNA: TGTGCCAGCAGCCCCGGGACTTACGACACCGGGGAGCTGTTTTTT
clone size: NA; J gene: TRBJ2-3; V gene: TRBV7-9; CDR3 length: 16; D gene: TRBD2; CDR3 protein: CASSVLAGDVPDTQYF; CDR3 DNA: TGTGCCAGCAGCGTTTTAGCGGGAGACGTACCAGATACGCAGTATTTT
clone size: few; J gene: TRBJ1-2; V gene: TRBV5-1; CDR3 length: 17; D gene: TRBD1; CDR3 protein: CASSLSGTGVDGYGYTF; CDR3 DNA: TGCGCCAGCAGCTTGAGCGGGACAGGGGTTGACGGCTATGGCTACACCTTC
clone size: many; J gene: TRBJ2-1; V gene: TRBV5-5; CDR3 length: 16; D gene: TRBD2; CDR3 protein: CASSLGGLAGILEQFF; CDR3 DNA: TGTGCCAGCAGCTTGGGAGGGCTAGCGGGAATATTGGAGCAGTTCTTC
clone size: NA; J gene: TRBJ1-3; V gene: TRBV15; CDR3 length: 12; D gene: NA; CDR3 protein: CATSRNQNTIYF; CDR3 DNA: TGTGCCACCAGCAGAAACCAAAACACCATATATTTT
clone size: NA; J gene: TRBJ2-1; V gene: TRBV5-1; CDR3 length: 18; D gene: NA; CDR3 protein: CASSLNPKTASSYNEQFF; CDR3 DNA: TGCGCCAGCAGCTTAAACCCAAAGACAGCCAGCTCCTACAATGAGCAGTTCTTC